Listed below are T cell receptor beta chains from one sample, sequenced in a study of shared clonotypes between healthy human individuals. Clones were read by immunoSEQ multiplex PCR, and TCRdb kept only the in-frame ones, dropping some. The repertoire includes fewer than 500,000 clones, roughly 79% of them detected once, and 9.5% to 15% sits in the top ten. Sample: PBMCs. The receptors derive from a woman in her thirties or forties in good health. Some clones in this sample may be carry-over from other donors' samples. Both conserved end residues are part of each CDR3. Each record gives: D gene, V gene, J gene, clone size, CDR3 DNA, CDR3 protein. D genes are given only for firm matches. Clone size, where shown, is once, few, many, or a class for clones that have expanded.

D: TRBD1; V: TRBV29-1; J: TRBJ2-5; size: -; DNA: TGCAGCGTTGTGGAAGGGACAGTCCAAGAGACCCAGTACTTC; CDR3: CSVVEGTVQETQYF
D: -; V: TRBV5-1; J: TRBJ1-3; size: -; DNA: TGCGCCAGCAGCCCGACAGCAGGCTCTGGAAACACCATATATTTT; CDR3: CASSPTAGSGNTIYF
D: TRBD2; V: TRBV19; J: TRBJ2-1; size: once; DNA: TGTGCCAGTAGTATATATGGCGGGAGTTATGAGCAGTTCTTC; CDR3: CASSIYGGSYEQFF
D: TRBD2; V: TRBV5-1; J: TRBJ2-1; size: -; DNA: TGCGCCAGCAGCATTCCGGGACTAGCGGGAGGGAGCTCCTACAATGAGCAGTTCTTC; CDR3: CASSIPGLAGGSSYNEQFF
D: -; V: TRBV5-1; J: TRBJ1-3; size: once; DNA: TGCGCCAGCAGCTTGGGTGGTTATGGAGGAAACACCATATATTTT; CDR3: CASSLGGYGGNTIYF
D: -; V: TRBV2; J: TRBJ1-5; size: few; DNA: TGTGCCGGCAGCGGCCCCCCCAATAGCAATCAGCCCCAGCATTTT; CDR3: CAGSGPPNSNQPQHF
D: -; V: TRBV6-6; J: TRBJ1-1; size: -; DNA: TGTGCCATCAGTGTCGGGGACTCATACACTGAAGCTTTCTTT; CDR3: CAISVGDSYTEAFF
D: -; V: TRBV7-9; J: TRBJ2-7; size: -; DNA: TGTGCCAGCAGGGCAGGCTACGAGCAGTACTTC; CDR3: CASRAGYEQYF
D: TRBD2; V: TRBV5-1; J: TRBJ2-7; size: -; DNA: TGCGCCAGCAGCTACTCTAGCGGGAGCTACGAGCAGTACTTC; CDR3: CASSYSSGSYEQYF
D: TRBD2; V: TRBV10-3; J: TRBJ2-5; size: -; DNA: TGTGCCATCAGTGAGGGGCGGGAGGGGGAGACCCAGTACTTC; CDR3: CAISEGREGETQYF
D: -; V: TRBV7-3; J: TRBJ2-1; size: -; DNA: TGTGCCAGCAGCTTAACCAGAAGCTCCTACAATGAGCAGTTCTTC; CDR3: CASSLTRSSYNEQFF
D: -; V: TRBV7-9; J: TRBJ2-5; size: -; DNA: TGTGCCAGCAGGGCCGCAGGGGGAGGTCGGGACTCAGGGACCCAGTACTTC; CDR3: CASRAAGGGRDSGTQYF
D: TRBD1; V: TRBV4-2; J: TRBJ1-5; size: -; DNA: TGTGCCAGCAGCCAAACCGGGACAGGGACGGGTCAGCCCCAGCATTTT; CDR3: CASSQTGTGTGQPQHF
D: -; V: TRBV27; J: TRBJ2-6; size: -; DNA: TGTGCCAGCAGTCCCCCTGTCGCTGGGGCCAACGTCCTGACTTTC; CDR3: CASSPPVAGANVLTF
D: TRBD1; V: TRBV7-9; J: TRBJ2-5; size: once; DNA: TGTGCCAGCAGCTTAGCAAGACAGGGGAGGGAGACCCAGTACTTC; CDR3: CASSLARQGRETQYF
D: TRBD2; V: TRBV2; J: TRBJ2-5; size: once; DNA: TGTGCCAGCAGTCCCCTAGCGGGAGGGCCTGAGACCCAGTACTTC; CDR3: CASSPLAGGPETQYF